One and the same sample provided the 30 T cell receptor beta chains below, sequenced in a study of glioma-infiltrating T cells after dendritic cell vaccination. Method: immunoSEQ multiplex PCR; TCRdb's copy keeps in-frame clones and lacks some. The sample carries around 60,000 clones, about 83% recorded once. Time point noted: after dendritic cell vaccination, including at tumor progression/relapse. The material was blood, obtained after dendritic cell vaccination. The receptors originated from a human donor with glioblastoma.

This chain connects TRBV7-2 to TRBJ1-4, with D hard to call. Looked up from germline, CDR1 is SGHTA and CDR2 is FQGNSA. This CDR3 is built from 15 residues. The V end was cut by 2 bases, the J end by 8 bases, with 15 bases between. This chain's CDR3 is CASSLRGGAGEKLFF. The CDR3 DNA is TGTGCCAGCAGCTTACGTGGAGGCGCCGGCGAAAAACTGTTTTTT.

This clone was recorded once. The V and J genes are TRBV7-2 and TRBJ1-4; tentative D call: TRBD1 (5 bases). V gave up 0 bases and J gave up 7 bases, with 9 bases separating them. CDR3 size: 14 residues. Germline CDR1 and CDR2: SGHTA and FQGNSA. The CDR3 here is CASSLAGVSEKLFF. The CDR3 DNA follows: TGTGCCAGCAGCTTAGCAGGGGTGTCTGAAAAACTGTTTTTT.

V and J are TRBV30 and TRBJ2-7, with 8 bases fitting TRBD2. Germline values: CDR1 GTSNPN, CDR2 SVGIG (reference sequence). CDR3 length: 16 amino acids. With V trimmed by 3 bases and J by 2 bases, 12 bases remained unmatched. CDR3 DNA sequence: TGTGCCTGGAGCCTCCCCCGGCGGGGGGTGACCTACGAGCAGTACTTC. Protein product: CAWSLPRRGVTYEQYF.

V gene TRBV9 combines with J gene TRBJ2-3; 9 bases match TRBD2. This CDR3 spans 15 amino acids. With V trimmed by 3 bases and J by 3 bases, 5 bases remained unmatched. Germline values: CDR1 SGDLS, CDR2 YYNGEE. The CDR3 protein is CASSAGLAATDTQYF. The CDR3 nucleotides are TGTGCCAGCAGCGCGGGACTAGCAGCAACAGATACGCAGTATTTT.

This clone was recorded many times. The CDR3 sequence: CASSLELEKLFF. CDR3 DNA sequence: TGTGCCAGCAGCTTAGAACTGGAAAAACTGTTTTTT. This chain connects TRBV7-9 to TRBJ1-4; D is uncertain. The CDR3 sequence is 12 residues long. Germline loops: CDR1 SEHNR, CDR2 FQNEAQ (reference sequence). V gave up 1 base and J gave up 8 bases, with 5 bases separating them.

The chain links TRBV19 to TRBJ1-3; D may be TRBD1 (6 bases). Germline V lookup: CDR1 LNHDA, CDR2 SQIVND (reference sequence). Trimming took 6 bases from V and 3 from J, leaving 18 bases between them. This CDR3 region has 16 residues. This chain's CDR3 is CASSQNRDLLGNTIYF. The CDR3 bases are TGTGCCAGTAGCCAAAACAGGGATCTTCTTGGAAACACCATATATTTT.

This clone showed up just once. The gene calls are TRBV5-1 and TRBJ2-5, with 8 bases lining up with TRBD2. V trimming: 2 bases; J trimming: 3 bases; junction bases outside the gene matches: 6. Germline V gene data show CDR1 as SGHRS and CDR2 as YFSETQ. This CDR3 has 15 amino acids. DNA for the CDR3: TGCGCCAGCAGCTTCTCGGGACTAGGGGAAGAGACCCAGTACTTC. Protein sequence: CASSFSGLGEETQYF. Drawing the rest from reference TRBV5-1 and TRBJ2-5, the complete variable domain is KAGVTQTPRYLIKTRGQQVTLSCSPISGHRSVSWYQQTPGQGLQFLFEYFSETQRNKGNFPGRFSGRQFSNSRSEMNVSTLELGDSALYLCASSFSGLGEETQYFGPGTRLLVL.

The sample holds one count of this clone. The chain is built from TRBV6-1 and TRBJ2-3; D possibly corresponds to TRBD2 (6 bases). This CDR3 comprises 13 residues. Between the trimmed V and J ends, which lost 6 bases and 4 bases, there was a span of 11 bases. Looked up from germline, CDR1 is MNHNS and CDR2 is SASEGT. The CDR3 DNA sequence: TGTGCCAGCAGAAGGGACTCAGCAGATACGCAGTATTTT. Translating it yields CASRRDSADTQYF.

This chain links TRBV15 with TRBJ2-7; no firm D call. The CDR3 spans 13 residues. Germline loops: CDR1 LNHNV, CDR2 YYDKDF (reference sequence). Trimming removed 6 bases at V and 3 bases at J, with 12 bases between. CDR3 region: CATRYGSNYEQYF. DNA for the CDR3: TGTGCCACCAGGTACGGGTCGAACTACGAGCAGTACTTC. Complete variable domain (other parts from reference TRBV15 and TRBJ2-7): DAMVIQNPRYQVTQFGKPVTLSCSQTLNHNVMYWYQQKSSQAPKLLFHYYDKDFNNEADTPDNFQSRRPNTSFCFLDIRSPGLGDTAMYLCATRYGSNYEQYFGPGTRLTVT.

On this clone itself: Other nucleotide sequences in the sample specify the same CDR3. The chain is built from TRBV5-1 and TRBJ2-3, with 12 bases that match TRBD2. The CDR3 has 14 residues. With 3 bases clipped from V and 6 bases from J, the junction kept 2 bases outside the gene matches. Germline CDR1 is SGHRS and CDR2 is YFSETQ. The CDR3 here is CASSSTSGGDTQYF. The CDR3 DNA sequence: TGCGCCAGCAGCTCGACTAGCGGGGGCGATACGCAGTATTTT.

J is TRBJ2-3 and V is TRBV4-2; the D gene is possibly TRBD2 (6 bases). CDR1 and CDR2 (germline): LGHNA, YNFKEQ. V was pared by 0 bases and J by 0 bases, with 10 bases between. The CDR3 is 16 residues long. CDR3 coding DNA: TGTGCCAGCAGCCAAGAGCTAGCGATAAGCACAGATACGCAGTATTTT. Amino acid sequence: CASSQELAISTDTQYF.

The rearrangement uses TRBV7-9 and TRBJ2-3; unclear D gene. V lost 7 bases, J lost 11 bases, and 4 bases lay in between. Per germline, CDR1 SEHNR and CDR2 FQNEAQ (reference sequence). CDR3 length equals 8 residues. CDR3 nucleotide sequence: TGTGCCAGCACCAAGCAGTATTTT. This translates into CASTKQYF.

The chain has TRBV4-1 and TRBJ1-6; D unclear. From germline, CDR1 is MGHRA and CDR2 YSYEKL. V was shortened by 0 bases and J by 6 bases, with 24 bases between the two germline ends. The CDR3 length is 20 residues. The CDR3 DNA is TGCGCCAGCAGCCAAGATCCCATTTGTCCCGGGTTTTACTCTAATTCACCCCTCCACTTT. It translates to CASSQDPICPGFYSNSPLHF.

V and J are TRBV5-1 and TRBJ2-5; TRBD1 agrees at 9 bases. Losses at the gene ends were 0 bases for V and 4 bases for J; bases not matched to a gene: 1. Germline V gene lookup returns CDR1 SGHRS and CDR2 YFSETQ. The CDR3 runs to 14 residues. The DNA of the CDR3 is TGCGCCAGCAGCTTGGGACAGGGGGGAGAGACCCAGTACTTC. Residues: CASSLGQGGETQYF.

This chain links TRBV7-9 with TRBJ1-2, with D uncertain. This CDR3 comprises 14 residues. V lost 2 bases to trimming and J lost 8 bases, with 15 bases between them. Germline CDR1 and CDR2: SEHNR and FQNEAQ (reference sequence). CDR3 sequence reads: CASSLPIMSQGYTF. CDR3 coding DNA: TGTGCCAGCAGCTTACCAATCATGAGTCAAGGCTACACCTTC.

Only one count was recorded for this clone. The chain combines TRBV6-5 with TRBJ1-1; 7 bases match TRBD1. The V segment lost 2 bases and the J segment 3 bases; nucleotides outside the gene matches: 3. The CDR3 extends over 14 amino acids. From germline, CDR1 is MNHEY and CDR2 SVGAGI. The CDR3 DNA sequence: TGTGCCAGCAGTTACCGGACAGGCGACACTGAAGCTTTCTTT. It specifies CASSYRTGDTEAFF.

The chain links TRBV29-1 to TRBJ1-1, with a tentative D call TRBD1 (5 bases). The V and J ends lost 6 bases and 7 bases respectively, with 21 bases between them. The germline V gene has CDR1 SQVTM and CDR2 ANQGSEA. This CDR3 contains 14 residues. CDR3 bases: TGCAGCGTCATGCCTCGGGGGGGATATAGTGAAGCTTTCTTT. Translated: CSVMPRGGYSEAFF.

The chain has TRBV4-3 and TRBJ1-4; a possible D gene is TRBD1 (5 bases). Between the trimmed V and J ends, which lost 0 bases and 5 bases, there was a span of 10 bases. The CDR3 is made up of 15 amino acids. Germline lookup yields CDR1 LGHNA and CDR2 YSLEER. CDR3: CASSQERGINEKLFF. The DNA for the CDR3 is TGCGCCAGCAGCCAAGAACGGGGGATAAATGAAAAACTGTTTTTT.

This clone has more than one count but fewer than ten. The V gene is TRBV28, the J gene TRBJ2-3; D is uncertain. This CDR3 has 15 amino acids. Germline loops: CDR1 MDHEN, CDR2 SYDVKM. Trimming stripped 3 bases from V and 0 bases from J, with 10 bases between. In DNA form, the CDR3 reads TGTGCCAGCAGTTTTCTCCAGTCTAGCACAGATACGCAGTATTTT. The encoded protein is CASSFLQSSTDTQYF.

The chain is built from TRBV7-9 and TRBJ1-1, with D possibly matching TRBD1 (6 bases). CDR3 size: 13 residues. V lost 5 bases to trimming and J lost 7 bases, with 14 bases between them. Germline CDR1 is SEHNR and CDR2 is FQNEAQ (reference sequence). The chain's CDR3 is CASSDHDRFEAFF. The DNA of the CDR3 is TGTGCCAGCAGCGACCACGACAGGTTTGAAGCTTTCTTT.

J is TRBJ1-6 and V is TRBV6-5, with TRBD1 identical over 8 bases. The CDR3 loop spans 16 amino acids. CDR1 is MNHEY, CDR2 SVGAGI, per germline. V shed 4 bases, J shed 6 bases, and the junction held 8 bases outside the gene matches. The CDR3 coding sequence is TGTGCCAGCAGTTCGGGCCGGACAGGGCTTAATTCACCCCTCCACTTT. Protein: CASSSGRTGLNSPLHF.

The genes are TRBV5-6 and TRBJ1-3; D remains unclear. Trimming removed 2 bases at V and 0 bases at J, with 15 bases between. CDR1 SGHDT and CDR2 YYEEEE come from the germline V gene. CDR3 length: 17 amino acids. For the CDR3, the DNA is TGTGCCAGCAGCTTTGCGGGATTCGGCTCCTCTGGAAACACCATATATTTT. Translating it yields CASSFAGFGSSGNTIYF.

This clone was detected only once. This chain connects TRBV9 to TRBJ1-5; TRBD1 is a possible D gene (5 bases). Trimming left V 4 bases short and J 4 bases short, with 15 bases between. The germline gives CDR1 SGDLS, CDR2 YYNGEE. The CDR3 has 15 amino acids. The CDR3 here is CASSIDGAPNQPQHF. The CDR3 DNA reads TGTGCCAGCAGCATCGATGGGGCCCCAAATCAGCCCCAGCATTTT.

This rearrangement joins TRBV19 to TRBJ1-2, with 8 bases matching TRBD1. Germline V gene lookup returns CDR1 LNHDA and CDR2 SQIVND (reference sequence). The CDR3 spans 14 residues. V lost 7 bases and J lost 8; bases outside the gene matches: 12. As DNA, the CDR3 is TGTGCCAGTACCGCGGACAGGGAGGTAGTAGGCTACACCTTC. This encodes CASTADREVVGYTF.

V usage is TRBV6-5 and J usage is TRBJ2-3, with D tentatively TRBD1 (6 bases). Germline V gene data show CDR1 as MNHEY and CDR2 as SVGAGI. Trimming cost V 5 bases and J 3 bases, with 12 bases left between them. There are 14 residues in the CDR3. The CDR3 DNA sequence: TGTGCCAGCAGTGGGCAGGGGTCGACAGATACGCAGTATTTT. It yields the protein CASSGQGSTDTQYF.

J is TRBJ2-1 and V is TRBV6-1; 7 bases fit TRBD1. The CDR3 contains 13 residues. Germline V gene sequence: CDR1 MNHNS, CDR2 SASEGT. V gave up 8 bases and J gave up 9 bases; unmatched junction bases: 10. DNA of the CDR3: TGTGCCAGCGGAGACAGGGTAGGTGGTGAGCAGTTCTTC. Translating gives CASGDRVGGEQFF.

This chain's CDR3 is CASSLPGSREDTQYF. In DNA form, the CDR3 reads TGTGCCAGCAGCTTACCGGGATCGCGAGAAGATACGCAGTATTTT. The chain employs TRBV7-3 and TRBJ2-3, with D tentatively TRBD2 (5 bases). The V end lost 2 bases, the J end lost 5 bases, and 14 bases lay between the germline ends. CDR1 SGHTA and CDR2 FQGTGA come from the germline V gene. The length of the CDR3 is 15 residues.

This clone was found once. CDR3 loop: CATSRDPGITEAFF. The CDR3 DNA reads as TGTGCCACCAGCAGAGATCCAGGGATTACTGAAGCTTTCTTT. This chain links TRBV15 with TRBJ1-1; a weak D match, TRBD1 (5 bases). Trimming took off 0 bases at V and 5 bases at J, with 10 bases between the two ends. CDR3 size: 14 residues. Germline lookup yields CDR1 LNHNV and CDR2 YYDKDF (reference sequence).

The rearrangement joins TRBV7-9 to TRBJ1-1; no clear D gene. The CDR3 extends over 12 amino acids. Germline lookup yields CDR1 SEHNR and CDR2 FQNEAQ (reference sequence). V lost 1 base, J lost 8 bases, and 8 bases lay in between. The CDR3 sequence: CASSLGPVEAFF. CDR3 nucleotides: TGTGCCAGCAGCTTAGGTCCCGTAGAAGCTTTCTTT.

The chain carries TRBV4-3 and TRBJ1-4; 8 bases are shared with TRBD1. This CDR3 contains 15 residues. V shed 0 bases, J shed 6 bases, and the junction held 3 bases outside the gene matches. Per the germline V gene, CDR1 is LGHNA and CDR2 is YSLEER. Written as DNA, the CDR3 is TGCGCCAGCAGCCAAGACGGACAGGGTTATGAAAAACTGTTTTTT. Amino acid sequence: CASSQDGQGYEKLFF.